The next 8 T cell receptor beta chains were all read from a single sample in a study of identical twins. In TCRdb, the 5' RACE reads were re-called with MiXCR into one record per CDR3 protein. The profile covers hundreds of thousands of distinct CDR3 sequences, with around 21% appearing a single time and around 4.5% taken by the ten largest. This same sample was also taken into another study, of T cells expressing NK-cell markers.

Source material: PBMCs. These receptors all come from a woman under 30 in good health.

V and J are TRBV25-1 and TRBJ2-5; a weak D match, TRBD2 (6 bases). This CDR3 comprises 15 residues. Trimming left V 2 bases short and J 4 bases short, with 14 bases between. Germline loops: CDR1 MGHDK, CDR2 SYGVNS. DNA for the CDR3: TGTGCCAGCAGTGAAACCAGCGGGTGGCGAGAGACCCAGTACTTC. Amino acid sequence: CASSETSGWRETQYF.

The chain combines TRBV20-1 with TRBJ1-1; 7 nucleotides line up with TRBD1. J was trimmed by 6 bases and V by 6 bases; bases with no gene match: 16. The CDR3 extends over 15 amino acids. Germline lookup yields CDR1 DFQATT and CDR2 SNEGSKA (reference sequence). This CDR3 is CSASGLGQGVSEAFF. CDR3 sequence (DNA): TGCAGTGCAAGTGGCTTAGGGCAGGGGGTCTCTGAAGCTTTCTTT.

This clonotype was observed many times. The V call is TRBV5-1, the J call TRBJ2-3, with 8 nucleotides matching TRBD2. CDR3 length: 15 residues. CDR1 is SGHRS and CDR2 is YFSETQ in the germline V gene. With V trimmed by 5 bases and J by 4 bases, 9 bases remained unmatched. The CDR3: CASRPSTSAADTQYF. Here the CDR3 DNA reads TGCGCCAGCAGACCCTCGACTAGCGCGGCAGATACGCAGTATTTT. The variable domain in full, with the rest retrieved from reference TRBV5-1 and TRBJ2-3, is KAGVTQTPRYLIKTRGQQVTLSCSPISGHRSVSWYQQTPGQGLQFLFEYFSETQRNKGNFPGRFSGRQFSNSRSEMNVSTLELGDSALYLCASRPSTSAADTQYFGPGTRLTVL.

This clonotype was counted ten times or more. V usage is TRBV2 and J usage is TRBJ2-1; 8 bases are shared with TRBD1. The J segment lost 15 bases and the V segment lost 4 bases, leaving 8 bases of the junction unmatched. Per germline, CDR1 SNHLY and CDR2 FYNNEI. The CDR3 has 12 residues. CDR3 amino acids: CASSAQQGGAFF. The CDR3 DNA reads as TGTGCCAGCAGTGCGCAACAGGGGGGCGCGTTCTTC. Using reference TRBV2 and TRBJ2-1 for the parts outside the CDR3, the full variable domain is EPEVTQTPSHQVTQMGQEVILRCVPISNHLYFYWYRQILGQKVEFLVSFYNNEISEKSEIFDDQFSVERPDGSNFTLKIRSTKLEDSAMYFCASSAQQGGAFFGPGTRLTVL.

This clonotype appeared a few times. The chain recombines TRBV6-2 or TRBV6-3 with TRBJ2-6, with a weak D call TRBD1 (6 bases). Trimming left V 2 bases short and J 1 base short, with 15 bases between. Germline CDR1 is MNHEY and CDR2 is SVGEGT. The CDR3 consists of 18 residues. CDR3 residues: CASSYNPTGRSGANVLTF. In DNA form, the CDR3 reads TGTGCCAGCAGTTACAATCCGACAGGCAGATCTGGGGCCAACGTCCTGACTTTC.

Regarding this clonotype: With a much larger clone just one base away, this may be a read error. The rearrangement uses TRBV4-2 and TRBJ2-3, with a weak D call TRBD2 (5 bases). Germline CDR1 reads LGHNA; CDR2 reads YNFKEQ. The CDR3 runs to 15 residues. The CDR3 DNA is TGTACCAGCAGCCAAGTCCGAGCGGTCACAGATACGCAGTATTTT. It codes for CTSSQVRAVTDTQYF.

This clonotype has a handful of counts. This chain connects TRBV20-1 to TRBJ1-2; D is ambiguous. V dropped 6 bases and J dropped 7 bases, with 12 bases sitting between them. Germline V gene data show CDR1 as DFQATT and CDR2 as SNEGSKA (reference sequence). CDR3 length equals 11 residues. CDR3 in DNA: TGCAGTGCCACAGAGCCGCCTGGCTACACCTTC. Translating it yields CSATEPPGYTF.

This clonotype was picked up one time. This sequence joins TRBV6-1 and TRBJ1-1; 7 bases map to TRBD1. The CDR3 is made up of 13 amino acids. Germline-derived CDR1 and CDR2 are MNHNS and SASEGT. With V trimmed by 6 bases and J by 11 bases, 12 bases remained unmatched. Here the CDR3 reads CASSLTGINAAFF. The CDR3 DNA is TGTGCCAGCAGCCTGACAGGGATTAACGCGGCTTTCTTT.